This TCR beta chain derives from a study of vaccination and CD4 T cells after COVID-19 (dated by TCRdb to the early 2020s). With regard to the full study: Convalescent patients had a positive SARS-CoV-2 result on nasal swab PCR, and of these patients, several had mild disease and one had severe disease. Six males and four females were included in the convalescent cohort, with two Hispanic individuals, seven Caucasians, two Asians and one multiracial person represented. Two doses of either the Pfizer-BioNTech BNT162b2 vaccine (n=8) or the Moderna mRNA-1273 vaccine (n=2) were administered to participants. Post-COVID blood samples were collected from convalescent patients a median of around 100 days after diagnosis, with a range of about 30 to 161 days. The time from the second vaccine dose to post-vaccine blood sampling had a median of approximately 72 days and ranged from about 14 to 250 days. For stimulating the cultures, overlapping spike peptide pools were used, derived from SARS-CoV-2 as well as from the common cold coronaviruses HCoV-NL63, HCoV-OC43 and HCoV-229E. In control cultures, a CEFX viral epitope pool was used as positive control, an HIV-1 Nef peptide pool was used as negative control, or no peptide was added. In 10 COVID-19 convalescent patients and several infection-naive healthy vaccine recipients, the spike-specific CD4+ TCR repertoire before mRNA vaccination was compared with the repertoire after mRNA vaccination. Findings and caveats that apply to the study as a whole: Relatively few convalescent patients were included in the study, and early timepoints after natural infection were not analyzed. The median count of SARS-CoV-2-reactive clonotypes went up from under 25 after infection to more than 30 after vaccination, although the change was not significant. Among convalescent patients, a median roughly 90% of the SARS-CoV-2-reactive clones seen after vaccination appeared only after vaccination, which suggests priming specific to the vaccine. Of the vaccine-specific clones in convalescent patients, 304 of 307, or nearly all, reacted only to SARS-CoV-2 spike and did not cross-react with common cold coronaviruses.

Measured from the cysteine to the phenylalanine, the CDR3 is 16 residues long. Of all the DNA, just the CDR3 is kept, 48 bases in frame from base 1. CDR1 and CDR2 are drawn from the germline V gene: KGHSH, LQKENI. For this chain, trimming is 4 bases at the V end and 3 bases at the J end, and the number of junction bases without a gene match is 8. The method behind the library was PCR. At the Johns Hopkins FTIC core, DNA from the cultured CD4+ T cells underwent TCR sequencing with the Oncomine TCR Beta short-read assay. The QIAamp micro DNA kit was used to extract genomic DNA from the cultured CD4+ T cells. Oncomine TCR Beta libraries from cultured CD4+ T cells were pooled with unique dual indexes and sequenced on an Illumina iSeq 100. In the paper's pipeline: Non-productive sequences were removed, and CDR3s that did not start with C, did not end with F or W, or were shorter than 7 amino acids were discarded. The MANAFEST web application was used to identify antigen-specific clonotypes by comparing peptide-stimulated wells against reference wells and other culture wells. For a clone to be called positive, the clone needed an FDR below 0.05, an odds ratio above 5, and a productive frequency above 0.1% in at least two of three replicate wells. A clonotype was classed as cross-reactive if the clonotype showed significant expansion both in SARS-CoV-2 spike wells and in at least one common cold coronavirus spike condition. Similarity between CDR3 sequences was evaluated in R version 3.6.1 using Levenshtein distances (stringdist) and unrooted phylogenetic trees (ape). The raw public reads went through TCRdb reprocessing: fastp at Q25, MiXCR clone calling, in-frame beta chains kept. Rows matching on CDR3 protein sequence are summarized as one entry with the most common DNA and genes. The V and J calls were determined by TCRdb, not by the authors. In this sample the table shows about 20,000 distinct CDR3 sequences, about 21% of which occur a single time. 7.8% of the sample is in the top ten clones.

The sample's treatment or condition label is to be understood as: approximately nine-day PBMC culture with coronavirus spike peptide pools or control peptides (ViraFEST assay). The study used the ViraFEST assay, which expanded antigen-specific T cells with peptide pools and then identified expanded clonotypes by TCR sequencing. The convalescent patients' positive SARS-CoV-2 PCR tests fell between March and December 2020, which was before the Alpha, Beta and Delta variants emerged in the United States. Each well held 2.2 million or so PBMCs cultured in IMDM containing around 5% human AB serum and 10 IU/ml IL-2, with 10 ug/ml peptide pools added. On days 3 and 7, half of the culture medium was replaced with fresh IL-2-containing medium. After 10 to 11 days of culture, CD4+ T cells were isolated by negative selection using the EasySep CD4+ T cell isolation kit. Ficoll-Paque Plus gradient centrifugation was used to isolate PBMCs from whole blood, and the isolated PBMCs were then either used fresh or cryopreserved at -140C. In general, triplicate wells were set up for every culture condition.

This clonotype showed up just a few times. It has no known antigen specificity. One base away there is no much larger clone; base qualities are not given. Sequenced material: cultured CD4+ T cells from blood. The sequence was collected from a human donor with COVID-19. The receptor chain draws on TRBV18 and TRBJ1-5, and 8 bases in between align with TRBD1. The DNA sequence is TGTGCCAGCTCACGTAATGGACAGGGCAACAATCAGCCCCAGCATTTT. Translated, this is CASSRNGQGNNQPQHF.